These 10 T cell receptor beta chains were sequenced from one sample in a study of blood T cell repertoires in COVID-19. The protocol was immunoSEQ multiplex PCR, while the TCRdb copy is restricted to in-frame clones and leaves out a portion. The table lists about 220,000 clones, around 84% of them singletons. Material for sequencing was PBMCs or T cells enriched from blood (not recorded which). The receptors were gathered from a woman in her forties who had recovered from COVID-19.

The chain uses TRBV15 and TRBJ1-1; TRBD1 agrees at 7 bases. Germline CDR1 reads LNHNV; CDR2 reads YYDKDF (reference sequence). V trimming: 5 bases; J trimming: 3 bases; junction bases outside the gene matches: 6. The CDR3 runs to 14 residues. As DNA, the CDR3 is TGTGCCACCAGCGGCCCCACAGGGGACACTGAAGCTTTCTTT. Translating gives CATSGPTGDTEAFF.

As DNA, the CDR3 is TGTGCCAGTAGTATGGCAGTCTCGAATTTCTATGGCTACACCTTC. It is translated as CASSMAVSNFYGYTF. The chain joins TRBV19 to TRBJ1-2, with no clear D. The CDR3 is made up of 15 amino acids. CDR1 is LNHDA and CDR2 is SQIVND in the germline V gene (reference sequence). The ends were cut back, 3 bases at V and 4 bases at J, with 15 bases in the middle.

The chain has TRBV5-1 and TRBJ2-2, with 7 nucleotides matching TRBD2. Germline values: CDR1 SGHRS, CDR2 YFSETQ. With 3 bases clipped from V and 5 bases from J, the junction kept 1 base outside the gene matches. This CDR3 has 13 residues. CDR3 protein: CASSSGGTGELFF. The DNA for the CDR3 is TGCGCCAGCAGCTCCGGGGGGACCGGGGAGCTGTTTTTT. The full variable domain, its missing parts supplied by reference TRBV5-1 and TRBJ2-2, is KAGVTQTPRYLIKTRGQQVTLSCSPISGHRSVSWYQQTPGQGLQFLFEYFSETQRNKGNFPGRFSGRQFSNSRSEMNVSTLELGDSALYLCASSSGGTGELFFGEGSRLTVL.

The genes are TRBV24-1 and TRBJ1-5, with D hard to call. Germline assignment: CDR1 KGHDR and CDR2 SFDVKD. The CDR3 covers 13 residues. V was cut by 7 bases and J by 0 bases, with 6 bases left in between. Here the CDR3 DNA reads TGTGCCACCAGGCAGGATAGCAATCAGCCCCAGCATTTT. As protein: CATRQDSNQPQHF.

This clone was seen just once. This sequence joins TRBV21-1 and TRBJ1-4. TRBV21-1 is a documented pseudogene. The CDR3 length is 16 residues. In DNA, the CDR3 is TGTGCCAGCAGCAAAGGAAGGGGAGGACGGCCGGGGAAACTGTTTTTT. This gives the protein CASSKGRGGRPGKLFF.

J is TRBJ2-2 and V is TRBV5-4; 7 bases map to TRBD1. CDR1 and CDR2 from the germline V gene are SGHNT and YYREEE (reference sequence). The CDR3 contains 14 residues. V was clipped by 0 bases and J by 5 bases; unmatched bases: 1. The DNA for the CDR3 is TGTGCCAGCAGCTTGGAGGGGGCGACCGGGGAGCTGTTTTTT. Encoded protein: CASSLEGATGELFF.

J is TRBJ2-5 and V is TRBV7-2; weak D call: TRBD2 (5 bases). V shed 5 bases and J shed 1 base, with 17 bases lying between them. CDR3 length equals 16 residues. Per the germline V gene, CDR1 is SGHTA and CDR2 is FQGNSA. CDR3 protein: CASSPTRTPSQETQYF. CDR3 coding DNA: TGTGCCAGCAGCCCTACCCGGACTCCTTCCCAAGAGACCCAGTACTTC.

As to this clone: In the same sample, other DNA sequences code for this CDR3. V and J are TRBV19 and TRBJ1-1; maybe TRBD1 (6 bases). CDR1 and CDR2 (germline): LNHDA, SQIVND (reference sequence). The CDR3 loop spans 14 amino acids. The ends were cut back, 2 bases at V and 2 bases at J, with 9 bases in the middle. The CDR3 loop reads CASSIQGSNTEAFF. CDR3 bases: TGTGCCAGTAGTATACAGGGGAGCAACACTGAAGCTTTCTTT.

This chain links TRBV30 with TRBJ1-2, with a possible D match to TRBD1 (5 bases). V lost 5 bases and J lost 7, with 11 bases in between. The germline V gene has CDR1 GTSNPN and CDR2 SVGIG (reference sequence). This CDR3 has 11 amino acids. The CDR3 nucleotides are TGTGCCTGGGGGGGGACCGGTGGCTACACCTTC. Its translation is CAWGGTGGYTF.

Turning to this clone: The sample has other DNA sequences that encode this CDR3 too. V is TRBV5-1 and J is TRBJ1-2; 8 nucleotides match TRBD1. J gave up 5 bases and V 3 bases, and 6 bases lay outside the gene matches. The CDR3 length is 14 residues. CDR1 SGHRS and CDR2 YFSETQ come from the germline V gene. The CDR3 reads CASSYGQGGYGYTF. The CDR3 DNA follows: TGCGCCAGCAGCTACGGACAGGGAGGATATGGCTACACCTTC.